The rows below give T cell receptor beta chains drawn from one sample of a study of T cells after yellow fever vaccination. TCRdb used MiXCR to reprocess the 5' RACE reads, holding one entry per CDR3 protein. The sample records hundreds of thousands of distinct CDR3 sequences, about 13% being singletons. The sample consisted of PBMCs, taken on the day of the yellow fever booster vaccination. These TCRs come from a man aged 25-40 years who received the YFV17D yellow fever vaccine. The CDR3 runs from the conserved cysteine through the conserved F or W.

cdr3_aa: CASSPLGQGTSGSNNEQFF
v_call: TRBV18
j_call: TRBJ2-1

cdr3_aa: CASSVAGDAGELFF
v_call: TRBV9
j_call: TRBJ2-2

cdr3_aa: CASSQDPGVGTEAFF
v_call: TRBV3-1
j_call: TRBJ1-1

cdr3_aa: CASRPRWAGTDTQYF
v_call: TRBV7-9
j_call: TRBJ2-3

cdr3_aa: CASSQAGIYNEQFF
v_call: TRBV6-2/TRBV6-3
j_call: TRBJ2-1

cdr3_aa: CASSQVTSSYNEQFF
v_call: TRBV5-4
j_call: TRBJ2-1

cdr3_aa: CASRPNRGTSGRTGYNEQFF
v_call: TRBV7-8
j_call: TRBJ2-1

cdr3_aa: CASGHHNEKLFF
v_call: TRBV6-6
j_call: TRBJ1-4

cdr3_aa: CSATRGAGQPQHF
v_call: TRBV20-1
j_call: TRBJ1-5

cdr3_aa: CATSSFILGARTEAFF
v_call: TRBV15
j_call: TRBJ1-1

cdr3_aa: CASSAGTELLGNEQFF
v_call: TRBV28
j_call: TRBJ2-1

cdr3_aa: CASSITGTGNQPQHF
v_call: TRBV4-1
j_call: TRBJ1-5

cdr3_aa: CASSYSIGREKQYF
v_call: TRBV6-5
j_call: TRBJ2-7

cdr3_aa: CATSSLESGANVLTF
v_call: TRBV15
j_call: TRBJ2-6

cdr3_aa: CASSFSYGGASGSTEQYF
v_call: TRBV5-1
j_call: TRBJ2-7

cdr3_aa: CASSLVREKFF
v_call: TRBV5-1
j_call: TRBJ2-1

cdr3_aa: CASSQDWIRLGNLYEQYF
v_call: TRBV4-3
j_call: TRBJ2-7

cdr3_aa: CASTVYNEQFF
v_call: TRBV7-2
j_call: TRBJ2-1

cdr3_aa: CSATQKNEQFF
v_call: TRBV20-1
j_call: TRBJ2-1

cdr3_aa: CSARGPSGGGGNTIYF
v_call: TRBV20-1
j_call: TRBJ1-3